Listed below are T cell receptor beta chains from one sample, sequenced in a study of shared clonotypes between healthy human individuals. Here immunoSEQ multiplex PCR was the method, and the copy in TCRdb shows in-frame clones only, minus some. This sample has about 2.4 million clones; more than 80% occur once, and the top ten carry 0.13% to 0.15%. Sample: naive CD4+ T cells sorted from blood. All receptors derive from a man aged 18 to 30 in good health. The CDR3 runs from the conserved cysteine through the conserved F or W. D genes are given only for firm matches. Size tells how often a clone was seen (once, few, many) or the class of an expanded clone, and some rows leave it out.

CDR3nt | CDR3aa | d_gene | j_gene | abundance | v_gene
TGTGCCAGCAGCTTCGGACAGGGGTGGAATTCACCCCTCCACTTT | CASSFGQGWNSPLHF | TRBD1 | TRBJ1-6 | NA | TRBV7-3
TGTGCCAGCAGCAAGGCTAGCGGGAGGGCCCTCTCCGCAGATACGCAGTATTTT | CASSKASGRALSADTQYF | TRBD2 | TRBJ2-3 | NA | TRBV7-9
TGTGCCAGCAGTCCAGGCTATGGCTACACCTTC | CASSPGYGYTF | NA | TRBJ1-2 | once | TRBV6-1
TGTGCCAGCAGTGTCCGGACAGACCAGAACACTGAAGCTTTCTTT | CASSVRTDQNTEAFF | NA | TRBJ1-1 | NA | TRBV6-1
TGTGCCAGCAGCGTAGAGTTTGCGGGGGGTCATACGCAGTATTTT | CASSVEFAGGHTQYF | TRBD2 | TRBJ2-3 | NA | TRBV9
TGCGCCAGCAGCTTGTTGGCAGGGGAAGGGGAAAAACTGTTTTTT | CASSLLAGEGEKLFF | NA | TRBJ1-4 | NA | TRBV5-1
TGCGCCAGCTCCGACAGGGGCCCGGATGGTACGCAGTATTTT | CASSDRGPDGTQYF | TRBD1 | TRBJ2-3 | NA | TRBV10-1
TGCAGCGTTGAAGGGGAGGGCAGTTCCCGGGGTAACTATGGCTACACCTTC | CSVEGEGSSRGNYGYTF | NA | TRBJ1-2 | NA | TRBV29-1
TGTGCCAGCAGTACTGGGGGGAAACAGTACTTC | CASSTGGKQYF | NA | TRBJ2-7 | NA | TRBV6-5
TGTGCCAGCAGCTTAGTTATTATCGGGGACAGTTACGAGCAGTACTTC | CASSLVIIGDSYEQYF | TRBD1 | TRBJ2-7 | NA | TRBV7-2
TGTGCCGCCCTAGCGGGGGGATACGGTGAGCAGTTCTTC | CAALAGGYGEQFF | TRBD2 | TRBJ2-1 | NA | TRBV10-3
TGTGCCTGGAGTGCGGGAGTTGAGCAGTTCTTC | CAWSAGVEQFF | NA | TRBJ2-1 | NA | TRBV30
TGTGCCAGCAGCTCGAGGTGCAGGGAATTCAAAAACATTCAGTACTTC | CASSSRCREFKNIQYF | NA | TRBJ2-4 | NA | TRBV21-1
TGTGCCTGGGGGCGGGTGTCCCGCGGGAGATACGAGCAGTACTTC | CAWGRVSRGRYEQYF | TRBD2 | TRBJ2-7 | once | TRBV30
TGTGCCATCGCCGATAGGCCGGAAAGCTTGAACACTGAAGCTTTCTTT | CAIADRPESLNTEAFF | NA | TRBJ1-1 | NA | TRBV10-3
TGTGCCAGCAAAGAGACAGCTAATGAAAAACTGTTTTTT | CASKETANEKLFF | NA | TRBJ1-4 | NA | TRBV2
TGTGCCATCAGTGGGGAGGTGAGGAATGAGCAGTTCTTC | CAISGEVRNEQFF | NA | TRBJ2-1 | NA | TRBV10-3
TGTGCCTGGGGGGAGACGAACACTGAAGCTTTCTTT | CAWGETNTEAFF | NA | TRBJ1-1 | NA | TRBV30
TGTGCCAGTCGGGTAGCAGATACGCAGTATTTT | CASRVADTQYF | NA | TRBJ2-3 | NA | TRBV19
TGTGCCATACCGGGGGGAACTGGCACAGATACGCAGTATTTT | CAIPGGTGTDTQYF | TRBD2 | TRBJ2-3 | NA | TRBV7-9
TGTGCCATCAGTGAGTCGGGCCTAGCGGGTAATATAGAGTTCTTC | CAISESGLAGNIEFF | TRBD2 | TRBJ2-1 | NA | TRBV10-3